A single sample is the source of the 23 T cell receptor beta chains below, sequenced in a study of T cells of healthy individuals. TCRdb re-analysed the 5' RACE reads in MiXCR, keeping a single row per CDR3 protein. The profile shows 90,000 to 100,000 distinct CDR3 sequences, 17% of them singletons. The receptors were gathered from a human donor in good health.

This clonotype was seen many times. The CDR3 loop is CASSRTTSAYNEQFF. The CDR3 nucleotides read TGCGCCAGCAGCCGCACGACTAGCGCATACAATGAGCAGTTCTTC. The chain combines TRBV4-3 with TRBJ2-1; 8 nucleotides align to TRBD2. The CDR3 runs to 15 residues. V lost 4 bases to trimming and J lost 4 bases; unmatched junction nucleotides: 6. Germline-derived CDR1 and CDR2 are LGHNA and YSLEER.

The table lists this clonotype with many counts. V gene TRBV7-8 combines with J gene TRBJ2-1; 12 bases are shared with TRBD2. Looked up from germline, CDR1 is SGHVS and CDR2 is FQNEAQ. The CDR3 is 15 residues long. V was clipped by 5 bases and J by 7 bases; unmatched bases: 6. CDR3: CASSASGRGLNEQFF. CDR3 DNA sequence: TGTGCCAGCAGCGCTAGCGGGAGGGGGTTAAATGAGCAGTTCTTC. Full variable domain (missing parts from reference TRBV7-8 and TRBJ2-1): GAGVSQSPRYKVAKRGQDVALRCDPISGHVSLFWYQQALGQGPEFLTYFQNEAQLDKSGLPSDRFFAERPEGSVSTLKIQRTQQEDSAVYLCASSASGRGLNEQFFGPGTRLTVL.

This clonotype was counted at least ten times. The rearrangement joins TRBV28 to TRBJ2-5; maybe TRBD2 (5 bases). Trimming cost V 7 bases and J 5 bases, with 20 bases left between them. The germline V gene encodes CDR1 MDHEN and CDR2 SYDVKM. The CDR3 is 15 residues long. For the CDR3, the DNA is TGTGCCAGCACCCTCCAGGCAGGCACGGGGGAGACCCAGTACTTC. It translates to CASTLQAGTGETQYF.

The chain has TRBV6-1 and TRBJ1-1, with a weak D call TRBD1 (5 bases). Trimming left V 1 base short and J 1 base short, with 13 bases between. This CDR3 has 16 residues. Looked up from germline, CDR1 is MNHNS and CDR2 is SASEGT. The CDR3 DNA follows: TGTGCCAGCAGTGAAGGTATTGGGGACGGGAACACTGAAGCTTTCTTT. It encodes CASSEGIGDGNTEAFF.

In this sample, this clonotype turned up a few times. The chain's CDR3 is CSVGGTGYEQYF. The CDR3 DNA follows: TGCAGCGTGGGCGGGACCGGCTACGAGCAGTACTTC. This sequence joins TRBV29-1 and TRBJ2-7; a possible D gene is TRBD2 (6 bases). V was trimmed by 6 bases and J by 3 bases, leaving 12 bases between them. This CDR3 region has 12 residues. Germline CDR1 is SQVTM and CDR2 is ANQGSEA.

This clonotype was counted only a few times. V is TRBV20-1 and J is TRBJ1-5; D is undetermined. CDR1 DFQATT and CDR2 SNEGSKA come from the germline V gene (reference sequence). V lost 3 bases to trimming and J lost 0 bases, with 15 bases between them. This CDR3 is 16 amino acids long. The CDR3 region is CSASLGMAYSNQPQHF. As DNA, the CDR3 is TGCAGTGCTAGTCTGGGGATGGCTTATAGCAATCAGCCCCAGCATTTT.

This sequence joins TRBV6-2 or TRBV6-3 and TRBJ1-5; D remains ambiguous. Trimming left V 9 bases short and J 3 bases short, with 9 bases between. The CDR3 has 12 residues. The V gene's germline CDR1 is MNHEY and CDR2 SVGEGT. The CDR3 region has the DNA TGTGCCAGTCGGGAGAACAATCAGCCCCAGCATTTT. This sequence encodes CASRENNQPQHF.

This clonotype was counted ten times or more. Here the CDR3 DNA reads TGCAGTGCTAGAGGAGGCGTCCTCGCGAACACCGGGGAGCTGTTTTTT. Its translation is CSARGGVLANTGELFF. The V and J genes are TRBV20-1 and TRBJ2-2; D unclear. Germline values: CDR1 DFQATT, CDR2 SNEGSKA (reference sequence). The CDR3 is made up of 16 amino acids. V was clipped by 1 base and J by 0 bases, with 12 bases between them.

The chain couples TRBV4-3 to TRBJ2-1; TRBD2 aligns across 8 bases. Germline V CDR1 and CDR2: LGHNA, YSLEER. CDR3 length: 15 residues. Trimming cost V 3 bases and J 5 bases; bases outside gene matches: 6. CDR3: CASSQSGSRDNEQFF. CDR3 coding DNA: TGCGCCAGCAGCCAGAGCGGGAGTAGGGACAATGAGCAGTTCTTC.

This clonotype was seen repeatedly, ten times or more. The chain combines TRBV6-5 with TRBJ1-3; no clear D. With 0 bases removed from V and 0 bases from J, the gap between germline ends came to 9 bases. Per the germline V gene, CDR1 is MNHEY and CDR2 is SVGAGI. The CDR3 runs to 16 residues. The CDR3 DNA reads as TGTGCCAGCAGTTACTCCCGACCCAGCTCTGGAAACACCATATATTTT. Protein product: CASSYSRPSSGNTIYF.

This clonotype has at least ten counts. The V and J genes are TRBV6-6 and TRBJ1-3, with D hard to call. This CDR3 region has 12 residues. Germline V lookup: CDR1 MNHNY, CDR2 SVGAGI (reference sequence). V dropped 4 bases and J dropped 4 bases, with 5 bases sitting between them. Here the CDR3 DNA reads TGTGCCAGCAGTTCCCCCGGAAACACCATATATTTT. The encoded protein is CASSSPGNTIYF.

The V and J genes are TRBV6-2 or TRBV6-3 and TRBJ2-1, with TRBD2 matching 8 bases. Per the germline V gene, CDR1 is MNHEY and CDR2 is SVGEGT. This CDR3 has 14 residues. The ends lost 2 bases at V and 8 bases at J; junction bases unmatched: 5. The CDR3 coding sequence is TGTGCCAGCAGTTACGGGACTAGGGGACATGAGCAGTTCTTC. Protein product: CASSYGTRGHEQFF.

This clonotype was found a few times. The chain couples TRBV5-1 to TRBJ2-1; tentatively, D is TRBD2 (6 bases). The V end lost 7 bases, the J end lost 7 bases, and 18 bases lay between the germline ends. CDR3 length: 14 residues. Germline CDR1 is SGHRS and CDR2 is YFSETQ. This CDR3 reads CASQSSAQGNEQFF. Here the CDR3 DNA reads TGCGCCAGCCAATCTAGCGCTCAAGGGAATGAGCAGTTCTTC. Combining the CDR3 with reference TRBV5-1 and TRBJ2-1 gives the whole variable domain KAGVTQTPRYLIKTRGQQVTLSCSPISGHRSVSWYQQTPGQGLQFLFEYFSETQRNKGNFPGRFSGRQFSNSRSEMNVSTLELGDSALYLCASQSSAQGNEQFFGPGTRLTVL.

This clonotype showed up just a few times. The V gene is TRBV29-1, the J gene TRBJ1-2; D is unclear. Looked up from germline, CDR1 is SQVTM and CDR2 is ANQGSEA. The CDR3 is 11 residues long. V lost 1 base, J lost 2 bases, and 2 bases lay in between. CDR3 region: CSVEGNYGYTF. CDR3 sequence (DNA): TGCAGCGTTGAAGGCAACTATGGCTACACCTTC.

This clonotype showed up just a few times. The genes are TRBV20-1 and TRBJ2-3; 8 bases fit TRBD1. CDR3 length: 13 amino acids. Germline trimming cut 6 bases from V and 3 bases from J; bases unmatched to any gene: 5. Germline V gene sequence: CDR1 DFQATT, CDR2 SNEGSKA (reference sequence). CDR3 protein: CSAPQGATDTQYF. The CDR3 DNA is TGCAGTGCCCCCCAGGGGGCAACAGATACGCAGTATTTT.

The chain carries TRBV7-8 and TRBJ1-2; 10 positions agree with TRBD1. Germline-derived CDR1 and CDR2 are SGHVS and FQNEAQ. This CDR3 contains 14 residues. Trimming at V came to 5 bases and at J to 5 bases, leaving 5 bases not matched to a gene. This chain's CDR3 is CASSRTGGKYGYTF. CDR3 DNA: TGTGCCAGCAGCCGGACAGGGGGTAAATATGGCTACACCTTC. The entire variable domain, with the rest obtained from reference TRBV7-8 and TRBJ1-2, is as follows: GAGVSQSPRYKVAKRGQDVALRCDPISGHVSLFWYQQALGQGPEFLTYFQNEAQLDKSGLPSDRFFAERPEGSVSTLKIQRTQQEDSAVYLCASSRTGGKYGYTFGSGTRLTVV.

This clonotype was seen just once. The rearrangement uses TRBV20-1 and TRBJ2-2; TRBD2 aligns across 14 bases. Germline values: CDR1 DFQATT, CDR2 SNEGSKA (reference sequence). This CDR3 region has 17 residues. The V and J ends lost 6 bases and 0 bases, in that order; junction bases with no gene match: 6. This CDR3 is CSARGTSGGANTGELFF. CDR3 coding DNA: TGCAGTGCCCGCGGGACTAGCGGGGGAGCGAACACCGGGGAGCTGTTTTTT.

The chain combines TRBV6-4 with TRBJ2-2, with a weak D call TRBD2 (5 bases). The V end was cut by 4 bases, the J end by 3 bases, with 6 bases between. Germline V lookup: CDR1 MRHNA, CDR2 SNTAGT. The CDR3 is 13 amino acids. Written as DNA, the CDR3 is TGTGCCAGCAGTGCGAGGGACACCGGGGAGCTGTTTTTT. Translation: CASSARDTGELFF.

This clonotype came up many times. The chain carries TRBV4-3 and TRBJ2-5; D is undetermined. Germline CDR1 is LGHNA and CDR2 is YSLEER. V gave up 0 bases and J gave up 5 bases, with 7 bases separating them. The CDR3 is 13 amino acids. CDR3 coding DNA: TGCGCCAGCAGCCAAGATCCCGGGGAGACCCAGTACTTC. Translating it yields CASSQDPGETQYF.

This clonotype was counted a few times. A junction end diverges from the germline sequence, so it may reflect a read error. The genes are TRBV7-2 and TRBJ1-5; D gene unclear. CDR1 is SGHTA and CDR2 is FQGNSA in the germline V gene. This CDR3 has 15 residues. The CDR3 DNA follows: TGTGCCAGCAGCTTAGACGTCCAGCTAGTTCAGTCCCAGCATTTT. Translated: CASSLDVQLVQSQHF.

This chain joins TRBV15 and TRBJ2-1; no clear D. Germline V gene lookup returns CDR1 LNHNV and CDR2 YYDKDF (reference sequence). The CDR3 extends over 13 amino acids. The V and J ends lost 0 bases and 7 bases respectively, with 7 bases between them. The CDR3 loop reads CATSRDLWNEQFF. The CDR3 coding sequence is TGTGCCACCAGCAGAGATCTCTGGAATGAGCAGTTCTTC.

The chain recombines TRBV6-2 or TRBV6-3 with TRBJ2-7; the match to TRBD1 covers 12 bases. This CDR3 has 16 amino acids. Trimming at V came to 0 bases and at J to 6 bases, leaving 6 bases not matched to a gene. Germline V CDR1 and CDR2: MNHEY, SVGEGT. The CDR3: CASSYSTGTGGGEQYF. DNA for the CDR3: TGTGCCAGCAGTTACTCTACCGGGACAGGGGGCGGCGAGCAGTACTTC.

The chain combines TRBV5-1 with TRBJ2-3; 14 nucleotides line up with TRBD2. Germline CDR1 reads SGHRS; CDR2 reads YFSETQ. V shed 2 bases and J 6 bases; nucleotides not matched to a gene: 8. This CDR3 comprises 17 residues. The CDR3 DNA reads TGCGCCAGCAGCTTAAGACTAGCGGGAGGGCCGTCGGATACGCAGTATTTT. Protein sequence: CASSLRLAGGPSDTQYF.